What follows are 7 T cell receptor beta chains derived from one specimen sequenced in a study of CD8+ T cells in alopecia areata listed by TCRdb under 2018. The library came from the immunoSEQ multiplex PCR assay. For TCR sequencing, RNA was extracted from every sample and reverse transcribed into cDNA to serve as template. The table comes from immuneACCESS by way of TCRdb, which keeps in-frame sequences with V and J called. Part of the clones is missing from these tables; in studies checked, under half for an unresolved V gene and the rest for unknown reasons. The sample contains roughly 20,000 clones, more than 60% of them found a single time. Clones ranked in the top ten supply roughly 4.8% of the sample. For roughly 5 biomarker-study patients, CD4+ cells were further sorted into CD25+CD127- cells. Specimen: CD4+ Tregs sorted from blood. Receptor source: a human donor with alopecia areata.

This clone was seen only once. This chain uses TRBV4-2 with TRBJ1-2, with 7 bases that match TRBD1. Germline assignment: CDR1 LGHNA and CDR2 YNFKEQ. The CDR3 totals 15 residues. With V trimmed by 6 bases and J by 3 bases, 10 bases remained unmatched. The CDR3 is CASRKQTGLDYGYTF. The CDR3 DNA sequence: TGTGCCAGCAGGAAACAGACAGGGCTCGACTATGGCTACACCTTC.

In the case of this clone: At the DNA level, this CDR3 is encoded by other sequences in the same sample as well. The chain is built from TRBV7-6 and TRBJ2-3, with D possibly TRBD2 on 5 matching bases. Trimming left V 5 bases short and J 12 bases short, with 12 bases between. The CDR3 has 11 residues. Per germline, CDR1 SGHVS and CDR2 FNYEAQ. The CDR3 DNA sequence: TGTGCCAGCAGCGGACTGGCGGAACAGTATTTT. Amino acids: CASSGLAEQYF.

The chain couples TRBV6-4 to TRBJ2-3; no definite D call. Germline CDR1 is MRHNA and CDR2 is SNTAGT. The CDR3 is 15 residues long. Trimming shortened V by 4 bases and J by 3 bases, and 14 bases separated the two germline ends. The CDR3 bases are TGTGCCAGCAGTGCAACCCGAGCCGGTACAGATACGCAGTATTTT. It encodes CASSATRAGTDTQYF.

In its sample, this clone was seen a few times. This CDR3 is CASSPGQGPYEQYF. CDR3 coding DNA: TGTGCCAGCTCACCGGGACAGGGCCCCTACGAGCAGTACTTC. This chain connects TRBV18 to TRBJ2-7; TRBD1 aligns across 9 bases. J lost 2 bases, V lost 3 bases, and 2 bases had no gene match. The germline gives CDR1 KGHSH, CDR2 LQKENI. The CDR3 contains 14 residues. Based on the CDR3 plus reference TRBV18 and TRBJ2-7, the full variable domain is NAGVMQNPRHLVRRRGQEARLRCSPMKGHSHVYWYRQLPEEGLKFMVYLQKENIIDESGMPKERFSAEFPKEGPSILRIQQVVRGDSAAYFCASSPGQGPYEQYFGPGTRLTVT.

The V call is TRBV10-3, the J call TRBJ1-2; D gene unclear. CDR1 and CDR2 from the germline V gene are ENHRY and SYGVKD. V lost 7 bases and J lost 8, with 26 bases in between. This CDR3 has 16 residues. CDR3 amino acids: CAITESRAGGFLGYTF. CDR3 DNA: TGTGCCATCACTGAAAGTCGAGCGGGAGGCTTCTTGGGCTACACCTTC.

V gene TRBV19 combines with J gene TRBJ2-2; D is ambiguous. V was cut by 2 bases and J by 6 bases, with 13 bases left in between. This CDR3 spans 15 amino acids. The germline V gene encodes CDR1 LNHDA and CDR2 SQIVND (reference sequence). CDR3 DNA: TGTGCCAGTAGTATATCACTTCTCTTAGCCGGGGAGCTGTTTTTT. As protein: CASSISLLLAGELFF.

The genes are TRBV4-3 and TRBJ2-1; 10 nucleotides match TRBD2. The CDR3 contains 17 residues. V lost 2 bases, J lost 4 bases, and 8 bases stayed unmatched. Germline values: CDR1 LGHNA, CDR2 YSLEER. The CDR3 DNA is TGCGCCAGCAGCCAATCACGACTAGCGGGCTATTACAATGAGCAGTTCTTC. Its protein product is CASSQSRLAGYYNEQFF.